This T cell receptor beta chain was sequenced in a study of cytomegalovirus exposure and HLA in healthy donors. Study-wide results and limits: Earlier analysis found most TCR beta V segments productive about 90% or about 30% of the time. An apparent linkage of common viral pathogens to several of the most significant clusters emerged in a later analysis. Most TCR sequences proved rare, with some public TCRs found in many donors. What was likely a sequencing artifact was a cluster of highly shared sequence variants.

Remarks on this clone: Its antigen is undetermined.

Germline V gene sequence: CDR1 WSHSY, CDR2 SAAADI. This CDR3 is built from 13 residues. Trimming stripped 2 bases from V and 3 bases from J, with 8 bases between. PCR used 60 Vbeta primers and 13 Jbeta primers. The method was immunoSEQ multiplex PCR; TCRdb's version includes in-frame clones alone and lacks a portion of them. The sample shows 150,000 to 200,000 clones, roughly four fifths of them seen only once. The V call is TRBV10-2, the J call TRBJ2-7; tentatively, D is TRBD2 (6 bases). The origin of this receptor is a woman aged 18-30 years in good health and CMV-seropositive. Sequenced sample: PBMCs. DNA of the CDR3: TGCGCCAGCAGTGAGGCCGGGAGCTACGAGCAGTACTTC. This gives the protein CASSEAGSYEQYF.